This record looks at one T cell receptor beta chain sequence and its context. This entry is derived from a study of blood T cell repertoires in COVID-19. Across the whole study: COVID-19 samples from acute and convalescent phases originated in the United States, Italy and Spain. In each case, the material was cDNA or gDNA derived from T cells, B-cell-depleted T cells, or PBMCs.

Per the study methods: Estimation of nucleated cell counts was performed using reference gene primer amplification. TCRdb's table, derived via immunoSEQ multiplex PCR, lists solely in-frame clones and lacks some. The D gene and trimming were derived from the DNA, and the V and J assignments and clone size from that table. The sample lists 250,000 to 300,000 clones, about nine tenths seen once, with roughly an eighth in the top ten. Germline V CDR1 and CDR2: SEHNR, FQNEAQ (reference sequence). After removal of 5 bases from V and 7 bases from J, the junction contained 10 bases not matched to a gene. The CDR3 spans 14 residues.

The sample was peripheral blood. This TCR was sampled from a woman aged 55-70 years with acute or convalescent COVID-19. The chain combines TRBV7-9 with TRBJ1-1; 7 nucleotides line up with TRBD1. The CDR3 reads CASSRERDSNEAFF. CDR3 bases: TGTGCCAGCAGCCGTGAAAGGGACAGCAATGAAGCTTTCTTT.